The following is a T cell receptor (beta chain) sequence with its context. Its cognate antigen is unknown. The sample originates from a study of graft-versus-host responses after intestinal transplantation. Trimming removed 6 bases at V and 6 bases at J, with 9 bases between. The length of the CDR3 is 12 residues. Germline V CDR1 and CDR2: SNHLY, FYNNEI. Assay used: immunoSEQ multiplex PCR; TCRdb lists only in-frame clones, some missing. Here the sample spans some 130,000 clones, roughly 91% being singletons. This specimen consisted of unstimulated CD4+ T cells sorted from spleen or lymph node cells, obtained before intestinal transplant. This chain links TRBV2 with TRBJ1-5, with D unclear. The receptor comes from a human donor who received an intestinal transplant. CDR3 in amino acids: CASSATPQPQHF. In DNA form, the CDR3 reads TGTGCCAGCAGCGCAACTCCTCAGCCCCAGCATTTT. Together with reference TRBV2 and TRBJ1-5, the CDR3 gives the full variable domain: EPEVTQTPSHQVTQMGQEVILRCVPISNHLYFYWYRQILGQKVEFLVSFYNNEISEKSEIFDDQFSVERPDGSNFTLKIRSTKLEDSAMYFCASSATPQPQHFGDGTRLSIL.